These 22 T cell receptor beta chains came from one sample sequenced in a study of human T cells and chemical hapten exposure. TCRdb reprocessed the RACE reads via MiXCR and lists one record per CDR3 protein. The repertoire holds around 120,000 distinct CDR3 sequences, with 13% as singletons. The sample's time point: pre-sensitization, week 0. Treatment described: therapeutic diphenylcyclopropenone sensitization with weekly scalp DPC. The sample was whole blood, taken in connection with sensitization to the hapten diphenylcyclopropenone (DPC). Receptor source: a woman younger than 30 with alopecia areata. Some clones in this sample may be carry-over from other donors' samples.

The chain links TRBV11-2 to TRBJ1-1; no clear D. Germline values: CDR1 SGHAT, CDR2 FQNNGV. CDR3 length: 13 residues. The V end lost 2 bases, the J end lost 8 bases, and 12 bases lay between the germline ends. As DNA, the CDR3 is TGTGCCAGCAGCTTAATTAGGGCGGGCGAAGCTTTCTTT. This codes for CASSLIRAGEAFF.

Only a few counts were recorded for this clonotype. The J gene is TRBJ2-3, the V gene TRBV29-1, with TRBD2 matching over 11 bases. This CDR3 is built from 15 residues. J lost 0 bases, V lost 6 bases, and 5 bases had no gene match. The germline CDR1 and CDR2 sequences are SQVTM and ANQGSEA. The CDR3 nucleotides read TGCAGCGTCGCGGGACTAGCGGATAGCACAGATACGCAGTATTTT. Translation gives CSVAGLADSTDTQYF.

This clonotype was seen ten or more times. The V call is TRBV4-2, the J call TRBJ2-1; TRBD2 agrees at 10 bases. The trim removed 0 bases at V and 9 bases at J, leaving 8 bases unmatched. CDR3 length equals 16 residues. Germline-derived CDR1 and CDR2 are LGHNA and YNFKEQ. The CDR3 DNA sequence: TGTGCCAGCAGCCAAGATCCAGCGGGGGGGTTTGCTGAGCAGTTCTTC. This gives the protein CASSQDPAGGFAEQFF.

Many counts were recorded for this clonotype. This chain connects TRBV4-3 to TRBJ2-6; D call uncertain. The CDR3 length is 15 residues. Trimming took off 1 base at V and 3 bases at J, with 7 bases between the two ends. Germline lookup yields CDR1 LGHNA and CDR2 YSLEER. CDR3 in amino acids: CASSQGQNGANVLTF. The CDR3 nucleotides read TGCGCCAGCAGCCAAGGGCAGAATGGGGCCAACGTCCTGACTTTC.

This clonotype was found many times. The gene calls are TRBV20-1 and TRBJ1-1; 7 bases are shared with TRBD1. Trimming took 0 bases from V and 4 from J; bases not matched to a gene: 8. Germline CDR1 and CDR2: DFQATT and SNEGSKA (reference sequence). This CDR3 has 15 residues. The CDR3 DNA is TGCAGTGCTAGAGATCTCAGGGGGACCGGCACTGAAGCTTTCTTT. Its protein product is CSARDLRGTGTEAFF.

V and J are TRBV29-1 and TRBJ1-1; a possible D gene is TRBD1 (5 bases). The CDR3 runs to 11 residues. The V end was cut by 7 bases, the J end by 4 bases, with 10 bases between. CDR1 SQVTM and CDR2 ANQGSEA come from the germline V gene. Here the CDR3 reads CSAGGGTEAFF. CDR3 bases: TGCAGCGCCGGTGGGGGCACTGAAGCTTTCTTT.

This clonotype was seen a few times. The chain couples TRBV6-6 to TRBJ1-4; no reliable D call. Looked up from germline, CDR1 is MNHNY and CDR2 is SVGAGI (reference sequence). The CDR3 contains 14 residues. The V gene lost 2 bases and the J gene lost 8 bases, with 12 bases spanning the gap. CDR3 region: CASSYEALREKLFF. The DNA of the CDR3 is TGTGCCAGCAGTTACGAGGCCTTGCGCGAAAAACTGTTTTTT.

This clonotype came up a few times. The rearrangement uses TRBV29-1 and TRBJ1-2; TRBD1 matches 9 bases. Looked up from germline, CDR1 is SQVTM and CDR2 is ANQGSEA. V dropped 3 bases and J dropped 7; count of bases not matched to a gene: 9. CDR3 size: 14 residues. The chain's CDR3 is CSVDSGQGDSGYTF. The CDR3 DNA is TGCAGCGTTGATTCGGGACAGGGAGATTCTGGCTACACCTTC.

As DNA, the CDR3 is TGTGCCAGCTCCAATATGAACACTGAAGCTTTCTTT. Translation: CASSNMNTEAFF. The V gene is TRBV9, the J gene TRBJ1-1; no firm D call. This CDR3 comprises 12 residues. V was clipped by 7 bases and J by 0 bases, with 7 bases between them. Germline V gene data show CDR1 as SGDLS and CDR2 as YYNGEE.

The gene calls are TRBV5-1 and TRBJ1-1; TRBD1 matches at 8 bases. The length of the CDR3 is 15 residues. Germline CDR1 and CDR2: SGHRS and YFSETQ. J lost 0 bases, V lost 0 bases, and 1 base had no gene match. Here the CDR3 reads CASSLETGVNTEAFF. CDR3 coding DNA: TGCGCCAGCAGCTTGGAGACAGGGGTGAACACTGAAGCTTTCTTT.

This chain joins TRBV28 and TRBJ2-2; no clear D. Looked up from germline, CDR1 is MDHEN and CDR2 is SYDVKM. Trimming removed 5 bases from V and 13 bases from J, with 17 bases in between. The CDR3 runs 13 residues. The CDR3 region has the DNA TGTGCCAGCAGTCCCCGCGCGTCGGAGTGGCTGTTTTTT. Its protein is CASSPRASEWLFF.

This clonotype was observed many times. The chain recombines TRBV5-5 with TRBJ1-1; D remains unclear. Germline V gene data show CDR1 as SGHKS and CDR2 as YYEKEE (reference sequence). Trimming took off 5 bases at V and 2 bases at J, with 10 bases between the two ends. This CDR3 contains 13 residues. This CDR3 is CASRYDLNTEAFF. For the CDR3, the DNA is TGTGCCAGCAGATACGACCTAAACACTGAAGCTTTCTTT.

This clonotype was recorded a few times. This chain links TRBV3-1 with TRBJ2-2; weak D call: TRBD1 (5 bases). Trimming cost V 0 bases and J 4 bases, with 12 bases left between them. In germline, CDR1 is LGHDT, CDR2 YNNKEL (reference sequence). The CDR3 runs to 16 residues. CDR3 sequence reads: CASSQDSQGSTGELFF. DNA for the CDR3: TGTGCCAGCAGCCAAGATTCGCAGGGAAGCACCGGGGAGCTGTTTTTT. The whole variable domain, remainder taken from reference TRBV3-1 and TRBJ2-2, is DTAVSQTPKYLVTQMGNDKSIKCEQNLGHDTMYWYKQDSKKFLKIMFSYNNKELIINETVPNRFSPKSPDKAHLNLHINSLELGDSAVYFCASSQDSQGSTGELFFGEGSRLTVL.

This clonotype was seen repeatedly, ten times or more. This chain connects TRBV28 to TRBJ2-7, with D possibly being TRBD1 or TRBD2 (5 bases each). Trimming stripped 3 bases from V and 5 bases from J, with 20 bases between. CDR3 size: 16 residues. Germline CDR1 MDHEN, CDR2 SYDVKM. This CDR3 is CASSFMPGRGFHEQYF. The CDR3 coding sequence is TGTGCCAGCAGTTTTATGCCAGGGAGAGGTTTTCACGAGCAGTACTTC.

J is TRBJ2-7 and V is TRBV29-1, with unresolved D. Germline V lookup: CDR1 SQVTM, CDR2 ANQGSEA. The CDR3 is made up of 11 amino acids. V was shortened by 7 bases and J by 4 bases, with 11 bases between the two germline ends. CDR3 loop: CSAAATYEQYF. The CDR3 DNA follows: TGCAGCGCTGCTGCGACTTACGAGCAGTACTTC.

The gene calls are TRBV28 and TRBJ1-2; D ambiguous. Trimming cost V 2 bases and J 4 bases, with 11 bases left between them. The CDR3 is made up of 14 amino acids. Germline CDR1 is MDHEN and CDR2 is SYDVKM. CDR3 nucleotides: TGTGCCAGCAGTTTACAACAGACGAGCTATGGCTACACCTTC. The encoded protein is CASSLQQTSYGYTF.

This clonotype was seen repeatedly, ten times or more. The rearrangement joins TRBV6-6 to TRBJ1-6, with 8 bases lining up with TRBD1. V was clipped by 4 bases and J by 7 bases; unmatched bases: 3. Per germline, CDR1 MNHNY and CDR2 SVGAGI (reference sequence). This CDR3 region has 14 residues. The CDR3 is CASSLDRGNSPLHF. The DNA of the CDR3 is TGTGCCAGCAGTTTAGACAGGGGCAATTCACCCCTCCACTTT.

The rearrangement links TRBV7-9 to TRBJ1-3, with 7 bases fitting TRBD1. CDR3 length: 15 residues. Germline V CDR1 and CDR2: SEHNR, FQNEAQ (reference sequence). J lost 2 bases, V lost 6 bases, and 7 bases had no gene match. The CDR3 protein is CASRPSGQPGNTIYF. CDR3 sequence (DNA): TGTGCCAGCAGACCCTCGGGACAGCCTGGAAACACCATATATTTT.

This clonotype was seen a few times. The rearrangement joins TRBV4-3 to TRBJ2-1; D perhaps matches TRBD1 (6 bases). The CDR3 sequence is 16 residues long. From germline, CDR1 is LGHNA and CDR2 YSLEER. Deletions cut 0 bases from V and 7 bases from J, with 16 bases between. The CDR3 protein is CASSQDHRGGGNEQFF. The CDR3 DNA is TGCGCCAGCAGCCAAGATCATCGTGGGGGCGGGAATGAGCAGTTCTTC.

The V gene is TRBV12-3 or TRBV12-4, the J gene TRBJ2-7, with D hard to call. The CDR3 contains 15 residues. Trimming removed 5 bases from V and 0 bases from J, with 14 bases in between. In DNA form, the CDR3 reads TGTGCCAGCAGTCGATGGGATTTGAGCTCCTACGAGCAGTACTTC. This codes for CASSRWDLSSYEQYF.

This clonotype has a handful of counts. V and J are TRBV2 and TRBJ2-2, with D perhaps matching TRBD2 (6 bases). CDR3 length: 15 amino acids. CDR1 SNHLY and CDR2 FYNNEI come from the germline V gene. V was clipped by 6 bases and J by 5 bases, with 16 bases between them. This chain's CDR3 is CASSGARGGTGELFF. The CDR3 nucleotides are TGTGCCAGCAGCGGGGCGCGGGGTGGAACCGGGGAGCTGTTTTTT. The complete variable domain, with remaining parts taken from reference TRBV2 and TRBJ2-2, reads EPEVTQTPSHQVTQMGQEVILRCVPISNHLYFYWYRQILGQKVEFLVSFYNNEISEKSEIFDDQFSVERPDGSNFTLKIRSTKLEDSAMYFCASSGARGGTGELFFGEGSRLTVL.

The J gene is TRBJ1-2, the V gene TRBV9; 7 bases are shared with TRBD1. Germline CDR1 and CDR2: SGDLS and YYNGEE. J lost 8 bases, V lost 4 bases, and 11 bases had no gene match. The CDR3 is 14 residues long. DNA for the CDR3: TGTGCCAGCAGCCCTCACAGACAGGGCTCAGGCTACACCTTC. This encodes CASSPHRQGSGYTF.